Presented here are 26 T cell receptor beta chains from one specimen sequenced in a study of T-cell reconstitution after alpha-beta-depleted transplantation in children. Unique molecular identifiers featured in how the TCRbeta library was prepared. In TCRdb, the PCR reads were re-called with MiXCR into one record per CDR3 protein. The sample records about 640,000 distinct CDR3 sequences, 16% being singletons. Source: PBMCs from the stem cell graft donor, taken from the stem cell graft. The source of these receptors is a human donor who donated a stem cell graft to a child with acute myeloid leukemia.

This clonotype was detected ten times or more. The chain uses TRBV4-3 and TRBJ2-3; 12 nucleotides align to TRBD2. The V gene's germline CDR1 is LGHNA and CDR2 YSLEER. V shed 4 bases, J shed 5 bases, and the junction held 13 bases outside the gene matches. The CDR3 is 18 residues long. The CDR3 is CASSPSSSGGARGDTQYF. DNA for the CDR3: TGCGCCAGCAGCCCATCCTCTAGCGGGGGGGCCCGGGGAGATACGCAGTATTTT.

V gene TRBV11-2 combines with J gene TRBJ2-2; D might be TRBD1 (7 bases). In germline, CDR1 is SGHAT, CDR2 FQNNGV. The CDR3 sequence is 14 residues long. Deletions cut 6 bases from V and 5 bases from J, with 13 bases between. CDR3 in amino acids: CASRRPGGTGELFF. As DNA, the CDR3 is TGTGCCAGCAGACGCCCAGGGGGGACCGGGGAGCTGTTTTTT.

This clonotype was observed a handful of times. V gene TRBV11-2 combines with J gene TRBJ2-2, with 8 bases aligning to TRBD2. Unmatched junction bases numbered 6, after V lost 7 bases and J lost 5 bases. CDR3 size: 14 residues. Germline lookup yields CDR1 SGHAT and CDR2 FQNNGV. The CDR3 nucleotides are TGTGCCAGCATTAGCGGGGACCGGACCGGGGAGCTGTTTTTT. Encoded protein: CASISGDRTGELFF.

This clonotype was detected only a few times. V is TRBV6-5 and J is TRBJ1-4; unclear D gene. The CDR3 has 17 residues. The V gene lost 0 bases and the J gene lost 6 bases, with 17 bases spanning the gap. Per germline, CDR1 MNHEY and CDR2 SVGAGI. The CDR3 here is CASSYSRVGSSDEKLFF. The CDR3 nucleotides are TGTGCCAGCAGTTACTCGAGGGTGGGGTCCTCAGATGAAAAACTGTTTTTT.

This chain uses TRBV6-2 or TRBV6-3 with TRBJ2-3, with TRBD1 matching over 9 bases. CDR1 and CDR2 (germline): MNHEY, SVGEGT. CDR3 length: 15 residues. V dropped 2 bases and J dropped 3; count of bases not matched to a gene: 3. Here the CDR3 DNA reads TGTGCCAGCAGTTACCAAGACAGGGGGACAGATACGCAGTATTTT. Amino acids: CASSYQDRGTDTQYF.

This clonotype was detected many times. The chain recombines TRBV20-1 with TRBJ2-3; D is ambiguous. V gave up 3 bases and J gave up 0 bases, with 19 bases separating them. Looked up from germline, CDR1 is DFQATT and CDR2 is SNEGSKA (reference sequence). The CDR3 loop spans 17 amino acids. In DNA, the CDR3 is TGCAGTGCTAGTAAGGTAGGCGGAGAAACTAGCACAGATACGCAGTATTTT. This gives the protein CSASKVGGETSTDTQYF.

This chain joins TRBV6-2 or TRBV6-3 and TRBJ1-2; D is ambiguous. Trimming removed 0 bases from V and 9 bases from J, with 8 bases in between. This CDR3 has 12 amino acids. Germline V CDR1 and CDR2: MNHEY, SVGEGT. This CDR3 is CASSYSPGSYTF. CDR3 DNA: TGTGCCAGCAGTTACTCGCCCGGGAGCTACACCTTC.

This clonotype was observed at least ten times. The CDR3 sequence: CSVARQGAHTEAFF. CDR3 bases: TGCAGCGTGGCAAGACAGGGGGCGCACACTGAAGCTTTCTTT. J is TRBJ1-1 and V is TRBV29-1; 10 bases agree with TRBD1. CDR1 and CDR2 from the germline V gene are SQVTM and ANQGSEA. There are 14 residues in the CDR3. Germline trimming cut 6 bases from V and 3 bases from J; bases unmatched to any gene: 7.

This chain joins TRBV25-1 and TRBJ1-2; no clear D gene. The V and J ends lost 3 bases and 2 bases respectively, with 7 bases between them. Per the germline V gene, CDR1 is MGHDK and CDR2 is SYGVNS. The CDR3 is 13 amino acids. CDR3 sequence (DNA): TGTGCCAGCAGTGATGGGCAGAACTATGGCTACACCTTC. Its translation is CASSDGQNYGYTF.

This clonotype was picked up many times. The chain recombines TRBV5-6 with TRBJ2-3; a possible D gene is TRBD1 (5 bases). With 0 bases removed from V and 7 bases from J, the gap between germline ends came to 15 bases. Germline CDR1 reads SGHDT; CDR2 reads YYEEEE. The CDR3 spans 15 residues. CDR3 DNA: TGTGCCAGCAGCTTGGGGGCCTCAAGGGGTCATACGCAGTATTTT. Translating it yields CASSLGASRGHTQYF.

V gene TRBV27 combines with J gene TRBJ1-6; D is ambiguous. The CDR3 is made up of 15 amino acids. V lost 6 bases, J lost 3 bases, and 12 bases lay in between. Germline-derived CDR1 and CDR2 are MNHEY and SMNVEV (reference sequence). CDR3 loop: CASSPRAHYNSPLHF. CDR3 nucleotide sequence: TGTGCCAGCAGCCCCCGGGCCCACTATAATTCACCCCTCCACTTT.

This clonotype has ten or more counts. CDR3 in DNA: TGTGCCACCAGCACCGATCGACAGGGATTTGGAGCTTTCTTT. Amino acid sequence: CATSTDRQGFGAFF. This sequence joins TRBV15 and TRBJ1-1, with 7 bases fitting TRBD1. J was trimmed by 10 bases and V by 4 bases; bases with no gene match: 12. Germline-derived CDR1 and CDR2 are LNHNV and YYDKDF (reference sequence). This CDR3 is built from 14 residues.

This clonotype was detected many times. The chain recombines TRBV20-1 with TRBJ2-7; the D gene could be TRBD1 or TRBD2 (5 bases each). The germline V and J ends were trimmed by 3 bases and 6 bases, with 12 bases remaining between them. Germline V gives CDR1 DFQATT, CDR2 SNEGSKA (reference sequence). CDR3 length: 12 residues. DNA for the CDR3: TGCAGTGCTAGTTATCAGGGAGCCGAGCAGTACTTC. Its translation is CSASYQGAEQYF.

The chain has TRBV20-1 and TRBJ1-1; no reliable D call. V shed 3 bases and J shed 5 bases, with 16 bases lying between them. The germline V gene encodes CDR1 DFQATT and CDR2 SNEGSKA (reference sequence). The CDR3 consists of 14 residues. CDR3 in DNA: TGCAGTGCTAGGGTCGGTGGGCCGAGGACTGAAGCTTTCTTT. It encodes CSARVGGPRTEAFF.

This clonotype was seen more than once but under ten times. DNA of the CDR3: TGTGCCAGCGGGCCTTATCCGCTGGGGGATGATACTGAAGCTTTCTTT. This gives the protein CASGPYPLGDDTEAFF. The rearrangement joins TRBV12-3 or TRBV12-4 to TRBJ1-1; TRBD1 is a possible D gene (5 bases). The CDR3 loop spans 16 amino acids. V lost 8 bases and J 5 bases, leaving 24 bases between the germline ends.

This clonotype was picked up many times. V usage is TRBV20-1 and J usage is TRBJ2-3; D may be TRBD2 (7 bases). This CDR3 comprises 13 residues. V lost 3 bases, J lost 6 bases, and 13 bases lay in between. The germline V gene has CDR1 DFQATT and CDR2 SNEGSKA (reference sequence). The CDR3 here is CSARARGGDTQYF. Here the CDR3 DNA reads TGCAGTGCTAGGGCGAGGGGGGGCGATACGCAGTATTTT.

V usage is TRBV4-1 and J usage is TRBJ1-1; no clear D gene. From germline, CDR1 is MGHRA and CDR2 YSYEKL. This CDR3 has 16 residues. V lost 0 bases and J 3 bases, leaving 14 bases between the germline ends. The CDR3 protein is CASSQDHGVRDTEAFF. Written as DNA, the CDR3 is TGCGCCAGCAGCCAAGATCACGGGGTGCGGGACACTGAAGCTTTCTTT.

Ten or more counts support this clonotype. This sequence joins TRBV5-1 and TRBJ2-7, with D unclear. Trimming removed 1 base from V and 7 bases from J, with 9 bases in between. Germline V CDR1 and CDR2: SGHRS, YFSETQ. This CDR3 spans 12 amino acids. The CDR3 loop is CASSLPSTEQYF. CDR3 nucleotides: TGCGCCAGCAGCTTGCCGAGTACGGAGCAGTACTTC. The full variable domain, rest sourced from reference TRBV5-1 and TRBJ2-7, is KAGVTQTPRYLIKTRGQQVTLSCSPISGHRSVSWYQQTPGQGLQFLFEYFSETQRNKGNFPGRFSGRQFSNSRSEMNVSTLELGDSALYLCASSLPSTEQYFGPGTRLTVT.

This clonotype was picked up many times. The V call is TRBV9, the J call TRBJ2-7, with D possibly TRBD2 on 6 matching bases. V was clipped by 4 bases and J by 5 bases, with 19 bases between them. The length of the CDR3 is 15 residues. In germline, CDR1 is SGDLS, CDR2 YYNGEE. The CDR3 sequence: CASSPSTAGRNEQYF. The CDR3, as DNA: TGTGCCAGCAGCCCTAGTACGGCAGGGAGGAACGAGCAGTACTTC.

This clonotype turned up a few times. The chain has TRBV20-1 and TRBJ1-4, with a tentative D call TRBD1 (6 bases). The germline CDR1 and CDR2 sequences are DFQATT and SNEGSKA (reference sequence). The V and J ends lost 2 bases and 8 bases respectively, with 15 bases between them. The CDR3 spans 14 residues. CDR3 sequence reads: CSARPVGGREKLFF. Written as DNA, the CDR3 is TGCAGTGCTAGACCCGTAGGGGGTCGCGAAAAACTGTTTTTT.

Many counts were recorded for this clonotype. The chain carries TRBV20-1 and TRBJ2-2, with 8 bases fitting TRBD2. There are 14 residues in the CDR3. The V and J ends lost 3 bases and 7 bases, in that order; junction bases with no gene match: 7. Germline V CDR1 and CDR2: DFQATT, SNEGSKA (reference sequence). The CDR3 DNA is TGCAGTGCTAGTAGGCGGGGGGACGGCGGGGAGCTGTTTTTT. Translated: CSASRRGDGGELFF.

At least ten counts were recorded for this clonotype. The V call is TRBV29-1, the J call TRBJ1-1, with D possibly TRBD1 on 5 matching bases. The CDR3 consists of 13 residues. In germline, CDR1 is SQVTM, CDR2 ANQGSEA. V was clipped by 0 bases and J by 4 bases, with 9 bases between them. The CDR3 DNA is TGCAGCGTTGAAGATCTGGGGGGCACTGAAGCTTTCTTT. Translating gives CSVEDLGGTEAFF.

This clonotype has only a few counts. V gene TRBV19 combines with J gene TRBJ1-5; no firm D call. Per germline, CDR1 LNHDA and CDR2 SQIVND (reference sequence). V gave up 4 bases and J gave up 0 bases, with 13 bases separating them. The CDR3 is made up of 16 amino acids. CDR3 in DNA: TGTGCCAGTAGTAGACCGTCAGGTTATAGCAATCAGCCCCAGCATTTT. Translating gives CASSRPSGYSNQPQHF.

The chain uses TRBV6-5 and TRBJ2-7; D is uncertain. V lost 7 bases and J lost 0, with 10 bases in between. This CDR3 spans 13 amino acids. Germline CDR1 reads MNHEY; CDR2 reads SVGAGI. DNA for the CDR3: TGTGCCAGCAAGGACCAGCACTCCTACGAGCAGTACGTC. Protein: CASKDQHSYEQYV.

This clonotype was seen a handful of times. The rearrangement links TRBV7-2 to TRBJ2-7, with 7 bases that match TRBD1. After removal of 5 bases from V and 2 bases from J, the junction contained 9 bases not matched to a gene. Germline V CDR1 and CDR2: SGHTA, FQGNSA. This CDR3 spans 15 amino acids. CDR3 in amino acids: CASSLSGGITYEQYF. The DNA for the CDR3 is TGTGCCAGCAGCCTCTCAGGGGGAATAACCTACGAGCAGTACTTC.

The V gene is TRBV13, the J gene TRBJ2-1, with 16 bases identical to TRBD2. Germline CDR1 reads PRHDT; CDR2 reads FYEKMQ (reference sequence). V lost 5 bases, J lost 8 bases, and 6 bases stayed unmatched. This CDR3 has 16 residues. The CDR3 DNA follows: TGTGCCAGCAGCCCCCCGGGACTAGCGGGGGGGGATGAGCAGTTCTTC. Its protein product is CASSPPGLAGGDEQFF.